This record concerns one T cell receptor beta chain sequence. These data are taken from a study of control samples from healthy donors and cancer patients. Some clones are missing from TCRdb's copy, which holds only in-frame ones; the method was immunoSEQ multiplex PCR. The sample has 150,000 to 200,000 clones; 91% are singletons. The sequence was obtained from a woman between 35 and 50 years old in good health. Sequencing was done on a sample of blood.

CDR3 sequence: CASSEAGAVDTEAFF. For the CDR3, the DNA is TGTGCCAGCAGTGAGGCGGGCGCGGTTGACACTGAAGCTTTCTTT. The chain has TRBV6-1 and TRBJ1-1, with no clear D. Germline CDR1 is MNHNS and CDR2 is SASEGT. Trimming took 3 bases from V and 3 from J, leaving 14 bases between them. CDR3 length equals 15 residues.